This T cell receptor beta chain comes out of a study of response to subunit inactivated influenza vaccine (dated by TCRdb to about 2018). Study-level background: To follow how T cells responded to a trivalent subunit inactivated influenza vaccine, the researchers relied on deep quantitative profiling of the T cell receptor repertoire. Results the study describes overall, beyond this receptor: According to the authors, only a limited number of new T cells may be recruited by each seasonal influenza vaccination.

Worth noting for this clonotype: Its antigen is currently not known. No base quality information exists; no much larger clone differs at one position.

From its cysteine to its phenylalanine, the CDR3 spans 14 amino acids. Only the CDR3 part of the read is kept: 42 bases, read in frame from the first base. The germline V gene (reference sequence) sets CDR1 to LNHDA and CDR2 to SQIVND. V sheds 6 bases and J sheds 4 bases, leaving 12 bases between their ends. Libraries were built with RT-PCR. Sequenced on an Illumina HiSeq 2500. Using fastp trimming at Q25 and MiXCR clonotype assembly, TCRdb reanalyzed the public sequencing data and kept in-frame beta chains. All rows with the same CDR3 protein become a single entry with the most common DNA and genes. This sample is represented by around 200,000 distinct CDR3 sequences; 12% of them were singletons. In total, the top ten clones hold approximately 30% of the sample. These data were likewise used in another study, on T cells expressing NK-cell markers. Drawing on the second study: The TCR beta cDNA libraries were made using 5'RACE template switching, a step that added both a universal primer site and unique molecular identifiers. TCR beta-chain repertoires were profiled in sorted CD3+CD56+NKG2C+, CD3+CD56+NKG2C- and CD3+CD56-NKG2C+ T-cell subsets from several donors. Seven of the eight sequenced donors were HCMV-seropositive and one was HCMV-seronegative. To restrict sorting to alphabetaTCR-expressing T cells, an anti-gammadeltaTCR antibody was added in several experiments. In about 6 donors, the dominant CD3+CD56+NKG2C+ clonotypes were found to rank among the top 10 CD8+ clonotypes and to make up about 1.0-8% of CD8+ T cells. Those dominant clonotypes were again the most abundant among CD3+CD56-NKG2C+ cells in a few donors, at about 25-65%. Whether the expanded NKG2C-expressing T cell clones were specific for HCMV antigens was left unclear. The eight sequenced donors were randomly selected healthy volunteers, three men and five women. HCMV-specific IgG was detected in serum with a commercial ELISA kit to determine HCMV serostatus. Ficoll density gradient centrifugation was used to isolate peripheral blood mononuclear cells from blood. Using Miltenyi isolation kits, CD4+ and CD8+ T cells were isolated from PBMC through magnetic immunoseparation. Priming for cDNA synthesis came from the TCR beta constant segment, and two successive PCR amplification steps followed. Libraries were sequenced as 2 x 150 bp reads on Illumina HiSeq 2000/2500, MiSeq or NextSeq. MIGEC was used to demultiplex reads and group reads by UMI, and MiTCR was used to assemble and quantify clonotypes. Only TCR cDNA sequences supported by at least two reads were kept to exclude erroneous sequences. Downstream repertoire analysis used the tcR package, and clonotypes were matched across fractions by CDR3 nucleotide sequence plus V segment. Antigen specificity was annotated against VDJdb with VDJmatch, allowing one amino acid substitution in CDR3.

This material consisted of CD8+ T cells sorted from PBMCs, taken approximately 12 days after vaccination. The receptor was derived from a man aged 50 or older who received an inactivated influenza vaccine. Donor details come from another sample of the same person, matched by shared clones. This receptor chain uses TRBV19 and TRBJ2-2; the best D guess is TRBD2, with 5 bases matching. The sequence in DNA is TGTGCCAGTAGCCCAACTAGTGCCACCGGGGAGCTGTTTTTT. Its protein reads: CASSPTSATGELFF. With the portions outside the CDR3 filled from the reference TRBV19 and TRBJ2-2 genes, the complete variable region becomes DGGITQSPKYLFRKEGQNVTLSCEQNLNHDAMYWYRQDPGQGLRLIYYSQIVNDFQKGDIAEGYSVSREKKESFPLTVTSAQKNPTAFYLCASSPTSATGELFFGEGSRLTVL.